This TCR beta chain comes out of a study of cytomegalovirus exposure and HLA in healthy donors. Study outcomes and limitations: Confirmation in vitro established that a few CMV-associated chains were specific for CMV antigens. Later, TCR association rates were found to vary by HLA locus, highest for DRB1 and lowest for HLA-C. Association of a missense DCLRE1C variant with TCR beta V- and J-gene trimming was reported in a later analysis.

This CDR3 is 16 amino acids long. The V gene's germline CDR1 is MDHEN and CDR2 SYDVKM. Germline trimming cut 5 bases from V and 1 base from J; bases unmatched to any gene: 7. As regards this clone: Its antigen is not known.

The PCR used 60 Vbeta and 13 Jbeta primers. TCRdb's copy holds only in-frame clones and misses some; the assay was immunoSEQ multiplex PCR. This sample carries roughly 110,000 clones, 55% to 70% of them seen once, and the ten largest clones take about 2%. The chain uses TRBV28 and TRBJ2-1; TRBD2 aligns across 8 bases. Sequencing input: PBMCs. The sequence came from a woman younger than 45 in good health and CMV-seronegative. This chain's CDR3 is CASSGPAGVSYNEQFF. CDR3 DNA sequence: TGTGCCAGCAGTGGTCCAGCGGGAGTATCCTACAATGAGCAGTTCTTC.